The next 25 T cell receptor beta chains were all read from a single sample in a study of cytomegalovirus exposure and HLA in healthy donors. With 60 Vbeta and 13 Jbeta primers, the PCR was carried out. TCRdb's copy holds only in-frame clones and misses some; the assay was immunoSEQ multiplex PCR. The sample lists 110,000 or so clones; around four fifths were seen once. Sequenced: PBMCs. These receptor sequences come from a young man in good health and CMV-seronegative.

The chain joins TRBV10-1 to TRBJ2-2; 11 positions agree with TRBD1. Germline CDR1 reads WNHNN; CDR2 reads SYGVQD (reference sequence). This CDR3 has 13 residues. J was trimmed by 6 bases and V by 7 bases; bases with no gene match: 1. The CDR3 protein is CASMGQGAGELFF. Written as DNA, the CDR3 is TGCGCCAGCATGGGACAGGGGGCCGGGGAGCTGTTTTTT.

This sequence joins TRBV9 and TRBJ2-2; TRBD1 agrees at 7 bases. V was clipped by 4 bases and J by 0 bases; unmatched bases: 6. Germline lookup yields CDR1 SGDLS and CDR2 YYNGEE. The CDR3 totals 16 residues. The DNA for the CDR3 is TGTGCCAGCAGCCTTAATACAGGGGCGAACACCGGGGAGCTGTTTTTT. The encoded protein is CASSLNTGANTGELFF.

V gene TRBV6-5 combines with J gene TRBJ1-2; D is undetermined. Deletions cut 8 bases from V and 0 bases from J, with 4 bases between. CDR1 is MNHEY, CDR2 SVGAGI, per germline. The CDR3 sequence is 11 residues long. The CDR3 loop is CASGSNYGYTF. DNA of the CDR3: TGTGCCAGCGGCTCTAACTATGGCTACACCTTC.

The V gene is TRBV9, the J gene TRBJ1-2; a weak D match, TRBD1 (5 bases). The V and J ends lost 0 bases and 4 bases respectively, with 10 bases between them. Germline CDR1 reads SGDLS; CDR2 reads YYNGEE. This CDR3 spans 14 amino acids. The DNA of the CDR3 is TGTGCCAGCAGCGTAGGGCCGACAGCCTATGGCTACACCTTC. It codes for CASSVGPTAYGYTF. Together with reference TRBV9 and TRBJ1-2, the CDR3 gives the full variable domain: DSGVTQTPKHLITATGQRVTLRCSPRSGDLSVYWYQQSLDQGLQFLIQYYNGEERAKGNILERFSAQQFPDLHSELNLSSLELGDSALYFCASSVGPTAYGYTFGSGTRLTVV.

The chain recombines TRBV19 with TRBJ2-3, with 11 nucleotides matching TRBD2. The CDR3 covers 15 residues. The V segment lost 7 bases and the J segment 2 bases; nucleotides outside the gene matches: 5. Germline V gene data show CDR1 as LNHDA and CDR2 as SQIVND (reference sequence). The DNA of the CDR3 is TGTGCCAGTAACCAACTAGCGGGAGCCACAGATACGCAGTATTTT. This codes for CASNQLAGATDTQYF.

This chain uses TRBV6-5 with TRBJ2-1; 8 bases match TRBD1. The length of the CDR3 is 14 residues. V trimming: 0 bases; J trimming: 10 bases; junction bases outside the gene matches: 5. Looked up from germline, CDR1 is MNHEY and CDR2 is SVGAGI. The CDR3 here is CASSYSGQGEEQFF. The CDR3 DNA sequence: TGTGCCAGCAGTTACTCCGGACAGGGTGAAGAGCAGTTCTTC.

This chain connects TRBV5-6 to TRBJ2-7; 9 bases map to TRBD1. Germline loops: CDR1 SGHDT, CDR2 YYEEEE. V shed 4 bases, J shed 3 bases, and the junction held 8 bases outside the gene matches. The length of the CDR3 is 15 residues. The CDR3 bases are TGTGCCAGCAGCGGGTTGGGGACAGGGTTCTACGAGCAGTACTTC. Amino acid sequence: CASSGLGTGFYEQYF.

The V gene is TRBV7-2, the J gene TRBJ1-6, with D uncertain. V lost 5 bases, J lost 9 bases, and 17 bases lay in between. This CDR3 is 15 amino acids long. The germline V gene has CDR1 SGHTA and CDR2 FQGNSA. The CDR3 coding sequence is TGTGCCAGCAGCCTAAGCCGGGATGTGGCTTCACCCCTCCACTTT. This translates into CASSLSRDVASPLHF. Full variable domain (remainder filled in from reference TRBV7-2 and TRBJ1-6): GAGVSQSPSNKVTEKGKDVELRCDPISGHTALYWYRQSLGQGLEFLIYFQGNSAPDKSGLPSDRFSAERTGGSVSTLTIQRTQQEDSAVYLCASSLSRDVASPLHFGNGTRLTVT.

The chain carries TRBV2 and TRBJ1-1, with D tentatively TRBD1 (6 bases). The germline gives CDR1 SNHLY, CDR2 FYNNEI. V was cut by 6 bases and J by 0 bases, with 11 bases left in between. The CDR3 has 14 residues. CDR3 sequence: CASSNRVMNTEAFF. In DNA, the CDR3 is TGTGCCAGCAGCAACAGGGTTATGAACACTGAAGCTTTCTTT.

This clone appeared once. CDR3 in DNA: TGTGCCAGCAGCTTTATCGTTAGCGGGGGGTCCACAGATACGCAGTATTTT. Translating it yields CASSFIVSGGSTDTQYF. The V call is TRBV7-9, the J call TRBJ2-3; TRBD2 matches 10 bases. Germline V lookup: CDR1 SEHNR, CDR2 FQNEAQ (reference sequence). J lost 2 bases, V lost 3 bases, and 8 bases had no gene match. The CDR3 extends over 17 amino acids.

The chain carries TRBV30 and TRBJ1-2; 7 bases are a match to TRBD1. The CDR3 runs to 12 residues. Looked up from germline, CDR1 is GTSNPN and CDR2 is SVGIG (reference sequence). Losses at the gene ends were 3 bases for V and 8 bases for J; bases not matched to a gene: 6. CDR3 loop: CAWRAGGRGYTF. CDR3 DNA: TGTGCCTGGAGGGCAGGGGGGCGAGGCTACACCTTC.

The rearrangement links TRBV5-6 to TRBJ1-5; TRBD1 matches at 7 bases. Germline CDR1 and CDR2: SGHDT and YYEEEE. The CDR3 sequence is 15 residues long. The trim removed 0 bases at V and 2 bases at J, leaving 2 bases unmatched. CDR3 amino acids: CASSLGTGGNQPQHF. CDR3 DNA sequence: TGTGCCAGCAGCTTGGGGACAGGTGGCAATCAGCCCCAGCATTTT.

The J gene is TRBJ1-2, the V gene TRBV5-1, with a possible D match to TRBD1 (5 bases). In germline, CDR1 is SGHRS, CDR2 YFSETQ. This CDR3 contains 14 residues. The V gene lost 0 bases and the J gene lost 0 bases, with 6 bases spanning the gap. CDR3 region: CASSLGQSNYGYTF. The CDR3 nucleotides are TGCGCCAGCAGCTTGGGACAGTCTAACTATGGCTACACCTTC.

This clone was seen just once. V is TRBV6-5 and J is TRBJ2-5, with a weak D call TRBD2 (6 bases). CDR1 MNHEY and CDR2 SVGAGI come from the germline V gene. The CDR3 is 15 residues long. Trimming took off 5 bases at V and 1 base at J, with 14 bases between the two ends. Here the CDR3 reads CASSQPGGPQETQYF. The DNA for the CDR3 is TGTGCCAGCAGTCAGCCCGGGGGACCCCAAGAGACCCAGTACTTC.

V is TRBV18 and J is TRBJ2-7, with TRBD1 identical over 8 bases. The ends lost 5 bases at V and 2 bases at J; junction bases unmatched: 5. Germline V lookup: CDR1 KGHSH, CDR2 LQKENI. CDR3 length: 14 residues. As DNA, the CDR3 is TGTGCCAGCTCAGAAGGGGGACAGGCCTACGAGCAGTACTTC. Translation: CASSEGGQAYEQYF.

The chain has TRBV14 and TRBJ2-5; 8 nucleotides line up with TRBD2. Trimming at V came to 1 base and at J to 1 base, leaving 2 bases not matched to a gene. Germline V gene data show CDR1 as SGHDN and CDR2 as FVKESK. CDR3 length: 15 amino acids. The DNA for the CDR3 is TGTGCCAGCAGCCAAGTGCTAGCGGGCCAAGAGACCCAGTACTTC. Translated: CASSQVLAGQETQYF.

The chain joins TRBV5-1 to TRBJ2-7, with D perhaps TRBD1 (6 bases). The CDR3 has 13 residues. CDR1 and CDR2 from the germline V gene are SGHRS and YFSETQ. V was cut by 4 bases and J by 5 bases, with 13 bases left in between. CDR3 loop: CASSHGQSDEQYF. CDR3 nucleotide sequence: TGCGCCAGCAGCCACGGACAGTCCGACGAGCAGTACTTC.

This sequence joins TRBV10-3 and TRBJ2-3, with 8 positions matching TRBD2. The CDR3 has 17 amino acids. The V segment lost 7 bases and the J segment 0 bases; nucleotides outside the gene matches: 12. Germline CDR1 is ENHRY and CDR2 is SYGVKD. The DNA of the CDR3 is TGTGCCATCAAGGCCAGCGGGGGCCAAACTAGCACAGATACGCAGTATTTT. Translated, it gives CAIKASGGQTSTDTQYF.

The chain recombines TRBV27 with TRBJ1-6; D ambiguous. CDR1 and CDR2 from the germline V gene are MNHEY and SMNVEV (reference sequence). CDR3 length equals 13 residues. Trimming pared 3 bases from V and 14 bases from J, leaving 14 bases between. The CDR3 nucleotides read TGTGCCAGCAGTTTTCGGGGATTATCGGCCCTCCACTTT. Its protein product is CASSFRGLSALHF.

The chain is built from TRBV14 and TRBJ2-7; maybe TRBD1 (5 bases). Deletions cut 4 bases from V and 2 bases from J, with 12 bases between. The germline V gene has CDR1 SGHDN and CDR2 FVKESK. CDR3 length: 14 residues. The CDR3, as DNA: TGTGCCAGCAGCCCACGGACACCGCCCTACGAGCAGTACTTC. Its protein is CASSPRTPPYEQYF.

This chain links TRBV5-4 with TRBJ2-2; TRBD1 agrees at 8 bases. The J segment lost 1 base and the V segment lost 3 bases, leaving 2 bases of the junction unmatched. Looked up from germline, CDR1 is SGHNT and CDR2 is YYREEE (reference sequence). This CDR3 spans 15 amino acids. The CDR3 region has the DNA TGTGCCAGCAGCTGGACAGGGTTGAACACCGGGGAGCTGTTTTTT. Residues: CASSWTGLNTGELFF.

This clone was counted a single time. Relative to the germline gene, one junction end is altered; a read error may explain this. The chain combines TRBV29-1 with TRBJ1-4; a weak D match, TRBD1 (5 bases). Germline V CDR1 and CDR2: SQVTM, ANQGSEA. This CDR3 spans 13 amino acids. This CDR3 is CSVGDRALSNFLF. The CDR3 DNA sequence: TGCAGCGTCGGCGACAGAGCCTTATCTAATTTCCTTTTT.

The count of this clone is one. This rearrangement joins TRBV19 to TRBJ2-3; D gene ambiguous. Germline V CDR1 and CDR2: LNHDA, SQIVND (reference sequence). CDR3 length: 12 residues. V gave up 4 bases and J gave up 10 bases, with 12 bases separating them. The CDR3 reads CASSTTNLAQYF. The DNA of the CDR3 is TGTGCCAGTAGTACAACAAATCTGGCGCAGTATTTT.

This chain links TRBV7-9 with TRBJ2-7; D uncertain. The germline V gene encodes CDR1 SEHNR and CDR2 FQNEAQ (reference sequence). Trimming stripped 5 bases from V and 2 bases from J, with 16 bases between. This CDR3 comprises 15 residues. CDR3 sequence (DNA): TGTGCCAGCAGCAAACTTACGTCCGAAACCTACGAGCAGTACTTC. The encoded protein is CASSKLTSETYEQYF.

The chain couples TRBV28 to TRBJ1-2, with a weak D call TRBD1 (5 bases). The germline V gene has CDR1 MDHEN and CDR2 SYDVKM. CDR3 length: 14 residues. V was shortened by 6 bases and J by 3 bases, with 14 bases between the two germline ends. This CDR3 is CASSPREGHYGYTF. CDR3 nucleotide sequence: TGTGCCAGCAGCCCCAGGGAGGGGCACTATGGCTACACCTTC.